This passage covers 10 T cell receptor beta chains from one sample sequenced in a study of blood T cell repertoires in COVID-19. Measured with immunoSEQ multiplex PCR; TCRdb has only the in-frame clones, and not every one. Here the sample spans about 160,000 clones, about 90% being singletons. Sequencing was carried out using peripheral blood. These receptors came from a man in his thirties or forties with COVID-19, enrolled during active disease.

The chain combines TRBV19 with TRBJ1-5; TRBD1 matches at 9 bases. V was clipped by 6 bases and J by 7 bases; unmatched bases: 7. The CDR3 sequence is 14 residues long. Germline CDR1 reads LNHDA; CDR2 reads SQIVND (reference sequence). The CDR3 sequence: CASRIRDRDQPQHF. The CDR3 nucleotides are TGTGCCAGTAGGATCCGGGACAGGGACCAGCCCCAGCATTTT.

CDR3 protein: CASRTSRDSYNSPLHF. Here the CDR3 DNA reads TGTGCCAGCCGAACCTCCCGGGACAGTTATAATTCACCCCTCCACTTT. The J gene is TRBJ1-6, the V gene TRBV27; 7 bases are a match to TRBD1. Losses at the gene ends were 8 bases for V and 4 bases for J; bases not matched to a gene: 11. This CDR3 is built from 16 residues. From germline, CDR1 is MNHEY and CDR2 SMNVEV (reference sequence).

This clone was detected once. The V call is TRBV6-2 or TRBV6-3, the J call TRBJ1-1, with a tentative D call TRBD1 (5 bases). Germline values: CDR1 MNHEY, CDR2 SVGEGT. This CDR3 is built from 14 residues. V was clipped by 4 bases and J by 3 bases, with 12 bases between them. The CDR3 protein is CASSSHSGDTEAFF. Written as DNA, the CDR3 is TGTGCCAGCAGTTCCCACTCGGGGGACACTGAAGCTTTCTTT.

The chain has TRBV5-6 and TRBJ1-5; the D is unclear. Germline V CDR1 and CDR2: SGHDT, YYEEEE. V lost 0 bases and J 7 bases, leaving 8 bases between the germline ends. The CDR3 is 13 amino acids. The CDR3, as DNA: TGTGCCAGCAGCTTGGGAGATCGGCAGCCCCAGCATTTT. It translates to CASSLGDRQPQHF.

This chain uses TRBV24-1 with TRBJ1-5, with TRBD1 matching over 9 bases. V lost 4 bases, J lost 6 bases, and 9 bases stayed unmatched. The CDR3 length is 16 residues. Germline CDR1 and CDR2: KGHDR and SFDVKD. In DNA, the CDR3 is TGTGCCACCAGTGACCCCGGGGGACAGGGCGGTCAGCCCCAGCATTTT. It translates to CATSDPGGQGGQPQHF.

The V call is TRBV25-1, the J call TRBJ1-1; TRBD1 matches 8 bases. V gave up 3 bases and J gave up 10 bases; unmatched junction bases: 4. This CDR3 has 12 amino acids. CDR1 and CDR2 from the germline V gene are MGHDK and SYGVNS. The CDR3 protein is CASSDPGTGAFF. For the CDR3, the DNA is TGTGCCAGCAGTGATCCCGGGACAGGAGCTTTCTTT.

The genes are TRBV7-8 and TRBJ1-5; tentatively, D is TRBD1 (5 bases). V lost 2 bases to trimming and J lost 4 bases, with 6 bases between them. Germline loops: CDR1 SGHVS, CDR2 FQNEAQ. This CDR3 contains 13 residues. CDR3 sequence (DNA): TGTGCCAGCAGCTTAAGACAGAATCAGCCCCAGCATTTT. It codes for CASSLRQNQPQHF.

The chain links TRBV11-3 to TRBJ2-7, with a weak D call TRBD2 (6 bases). Germline lookup yields CDR1 SGHNT and CDR2 YENEEA. V was trimmed by 4 bases and J by 0 bases, leaving 10 bases between them. This CDR3 spans 14 amino acids. CDR3 sequence (DNA): TGTGCCAGCAGCTCAGGAGGGAGCTCCTACGAGCAGTACTTC. Translated: CASSSGGSSYEQYF.

V gene TRBV30 combines with J gene TRBJ1-2; 8 positions agree with TRBD1. Germline loops: CDR1 GTSNPN, CDR2 SVGIG (reference sequence). V trimming: 1 base; J trimming: 2 bases; junction bases outside the gene matches: 3. This CDR3 is 14 amino acids long. CDR3 sequence: CAWSGTGYNYGYTF. The CDR3 DNA reads as TGTGCCTGGAGTGGGACAGGGTACAACTATGGCTACACCTTC. Combining the CDR3 with reference TRBV30 and TRBJ1-2 gives the whole variable domain SQTIHQWPATLVQPVGSPLSLECTVEGTSNPNLYWYRQAAGRGLQLLFYSVGIGQISSEVPQNLSASRPQDRQFILSSKKLLLSDSGFYLCAWSGTGYNYGYTFGSGTRLTVV.

The chain has TRBV5-3 and TRBJ2-1; D is undetermined. TRBV5-3 is marked as an open reading frame, function uncertain. The CDR3 loop spans 15 amino acids. V was clipped by 0 bases and J by 5 bases, with 12 bases between them. The CDR3 bases are TGTGCCAGAAGCTTGGTCGTCGCTAGTAACAATGAGCAGTTCTTC. Its protein is CARSLVVASNNEQFF.